The 32 T cell receptor beta chains below all came from one sample that was sequenced in a study of identical twins. TCRdb reanalysed the 5' RACE reads using MiXCR and keeps one entry per CDR3 protein. This table holds approximately 500,000 distinct CDR3 sequences, 20% to 30% found once. This same sample was also part of a study on T cells expressing NK-cell markers.

Sequencing was performed on CD4+ T cells sorted from blood. All receptors derive from a woman aged 18-29 years in good health.

The rearrangement uses TRBV18 and TRBJ1-2, with a tentative D call TRBD1 (6 bases). Germline CDR1 is KGHSH and CDR2 is LQKENI. V lost 6 bases and J lost 6, with 17 bases in between. The CDR3 contains 14 residues. Here the CDR3 DNA reads TGTGCCAGCTCCATAAACCAGGGGTTGGATGGCTACACCTTC. Protein product: CASSINQGLDGYTF. Looking up the rest from reference TRBV18 and TRBJ1-2 gives the full variable domain: NAGVMQNPRHLVRRRGQEARLRCSPMKGHSHVYWYRQLPEEGLKFMVYLQKENIIDESGMPKERFSAEFPKEGPSILRIQQVVRGDSAAYFCASSINQGLDGYTFGSGTRLTVV.

V usage is TRBV21-1 and J usage is TRBJ2-7; no check of the table's D call, TRBD2, against the DNA was made. TRBV21-1 counts as a pseudogene. The CDR3 consists of 13 residues. The CDR3 spells CASSKWEPEGTYF. DNA of the CDR3: TGTGCCAGCAGCAAATGGGAACCGGAGGGTACGTACTTC.

The CDR3: CASSQGRESYEQYF. The CDR3 nucleotides are TGTGCCAGCAGCCAAGGACGAGAGAGCTACGAGCAGTACTTC. The genes are TRBV3-1 and TRBJ2-7, with unresolved D. The ends were cut back, 1 base at V and 3 bases at J, with 10 bases in the middle. The V gene's germline CDR1 is LGHDT and CDR2 YNNKEL (reference sequence). This CDR3 contains 14 residues.

This clonotype has only a few counts. The chain uses TRBV12-3 or TRBV12-4 and TRBJ1-3, with D unresolved. The CDR3 has 11 residues. V was cut by 3 bases and J by 3 bases, with 0 bases left in between. DNA of the CDR3: TGTGCCAGCAGTTTTGGAAACACCATATATTTT. It specifies CASSFGNTIYF.

CDR3 loop: CASSIGGIRNYNEKLFF. The CDR3 nucleotides are TGTGCCAGTAGTATAGGGGGGATTCGCAACTACAATGAAAAACTGTTTTTT. This sequence joins TRBV19 and TRBJ1-4; tentatively, D is TRBD1 (5 bases). Germline V CDR1 and CDR2: LNHDA, SQIVND (reference sequence). V gave up 1 base and J gave up 5 bases, with 17 bases separating them. CDR3 length: 17 amino acids.

The sample holds a few counts of this clonotype. The junction departs from germline at one end; a sequencing error may be responsible. The chain uses TRBV15 and TRBJ1-1; no clear D. The CDR3 is 14 residues long. From germline, CDR1 is LNHNV and CDR2 YYDKDF (reference sequence). Here the CDR3 DNA reads TGTGCCGCCAGAACTGGGGTAATAGGCACTGAAGCTTTCTTT. It encodes CAARTGVIGTEAFF.

This clonotype was detected a few times. This rearrangement joins TRBV7-2 to TRBJ2-7; D is perhaps TRBD1 (6 bases). The germline V and J ends were trimmed by 4 bases and 0 bases, with 16 bases remaining between them. The CDR3 extends over 16 amino acids. Per the germline V gene, CDR1 is SGHTA and CDR2 is FQGNSA. DNA of the CDR3: TGTGCCAGCAGCTCCCCGACACAGGGAAGCTCCTACGAGCAGTACTTC. As protein: CASSSPTQGSSYEQYF.

The V call is TRBV6-1, the J call TRBJ1-4; D unresolved. The CDR3 spans 11 residues. The V and J ends lost 6 bases and 6 bases respectively, with 5 bases between them. Looked up from germline, CDR1 is MNHNS and CDR2 is SASEGT. CDR3 sequence reads: CASRSDEKLFF. CDR3 in DNA: TGTGCCAGCAGGTCGGATGAAAAACTGTTTTTT.

The J gene is TRBJ2-7, the V gene TRBV7-6; D possibly corresponds to TRBD1 (5 bases). Germline V gives CDR1 SGHVS, CDR2 FNYEAQ. The CDR3 spans 15 residues. V lost 4 bases and J 3 bases, leaving 16 bases between the germline ends. CDR3: CASSSRSGQGYEQYF. As DNA, the CDR3 is TGTGCCAGCAGCTCTCGGTCTGGCCAGGGCTACGAGCAGTACTTC.

This clonotype was observed a handful of times. The chain combines TRBV29-1 with TRBJ2-2; D gene unclear. V was pared by 6 bases and J by 7 bases, with 15 bases between. This CDR3 has 13 amino acids. Germline loops: CDR1 SQVTM, CDR2 ANQGSEA. CDR3 region: CSVLASGGGELFF. In DNA form, the CDR3 reads TGCAGCGTCTTAGCCTCAGGTGGCGGGGAGCTGTTTTTT.

This chain joins TRBV7-2 and TRBJ2-5, with D tentatively TRBD1 (6 bases). Germline values: CDR1 SGHTA, CDR2 FQGNSA. Trimming pared 6 bases from V and 0 bases from J, leaving 8 bases between. The CDR3 contains 13 residues. CDR3 sequence (DNA): TGTGCCAGCAGTAGACAGGACCAAGAGACCCAGTACTTC. It specifies CASSRQDQETQYF.

V is TRBV12-3 or TRBV12-4 and J is TRBJ1-6; possible D gene TRBD1, 5 bases. With 6 bases removed from V and 12 bases from J, the gap between germline ends came to 12 bases. This CDR3 region has 12 residues. The CDR3 sequence: CASSWGGKPLHF. The CDR3, as DNA: TGTGCCAGCAGCTGGGGGGGTAAACCCCTCCACTTT.

The CDR3 nucleotides are TGCGCCAGCATGCCACATCGCACAGATACGCAGTATTTT. Amino acids: CASMPHRTDTQYF. The rearrangement joins TRBV10-2 to TRBJ2-3; D call uncertain. The CDR3 has 13 residues. V was shortened by 7 bases and J by 1 base, with 9 bases between the two germline ends. Germline CDR1 and CDR2: WSHSY and SAAADI.

The gene calls are TRBV6-5 and TRBJ2-7; 12 bases agree with TRBD1. Germline V lookup: CDR1 MNHEY, CDR2 SVGAGI. With 2 bases clipped from V and 6 bases from J, the junction kept 5 bases outside the gene matches. The CDR3 contains 15 residues. The CDR3 region is CASSYTGQGAGEQYF. The CDR3 nucleotides read TGTGCCAGCAGTTACACGGGACAGGGGGCAGGCGAGCAGTACTTC.

This clonotype was seen a few times. The chain joins TRBV3-1 to TRBJ2-3, with D unclear. The CDR3 extends over 11 amino acids. Trimming left V 4 bases short and J 6 bases short, with 5 bases between. Germline values: CDR1 LGHDT, CDR2 YNNKEL (reference sequence). Here the CDR3 reads CASSRSDTQYF. In nucleotides, the CDR3 is TGTGCCAGCAGCCGGTCGGATACGCAGTATTTT.

The chain is built from TRBV12-5 and TRBJ1-1; D is uncertain. Germline CDR1 LGHNT, CDR2 FRNRAP. Between the trimmed V and J ends, which lost 5 bases and 4 bases, there was a span of 14 bases. The CDR3 runs to 14 residues. CDR3 nucleotide sequence: TGTGCTAGTGGTCTGCGGGAGGGCGGCACTGAAGCTTTCTTT. It codes for CASGLREGGTEAFF.

The rearrangement uses TRBV6-7 and TRBJ2-7, with 13 bases identical to TRBD2. TRBV6-7 is classed as an ORF, of uncertain function. CDR3 size: 16 residues. After removal of 11 bases from V and 2 bases from J, the junction contained 12 bases not matched to a gene. The DNA of the CDR3 is TGTGCCGGCGACGGAGCCGGGACTAGCGGGACCTACGAGCAGTACTTC. Its translation: CAGDGAGTSGTYEQYF.

The sample holds a few counts of this clonotype. The chain employs TRBV12-3 or TRBV12-4 and TRBJ2-2; TRBD2 matches at 7 bases. Trimming removed 1 base from V and 0 bases from J; junction bases left unmatched: 2. The CDR3 runs 16 residues. The CDR3 region is CASSLGLAANTGELFF. For the CDR3, the DNA is TGTGCCAGCAGTTTAGGGCTAGCGGCGAACACCGGGGAGCTGTTTTTT.

V and J are TRBV18 and TRBJ2-7; D tentatively reads TRBD1 or TRBD2 (5 bases each). The germline gives CDR1 KGHSH, CDR2 LQKENI. The CDR3 contains 15 residues. Trimming left V 4 bases short and J 3 bases short, with 16 bases between. The CDR3 sequence is CASSRGRDGYYEQYF. The CDR3, as DNA: TGTGCCAGCTCACGGGGCCGGGACGGATACTACGAGCAGTACTTC.

The chain has TRBV15 and TRBJ1-3; no clear D. V lost 1 base to trimming and J lost 2 bases, with 9 bases between them. Germline values: CDR1 LNHNV, CDR2 YYDKDF (reference sequence). The CDR3 loop spans 15 amino acids. The CDR3 is CATSRGGLAGNTIYF. CDR3 DNA: TGTGCCACCAGCAGAGGGGGATTGGCTGGAAACACCATATATTTT.

The chain uses TRBV2 and TRBJ2-3; D gene uncertain. Between the trimmed V and J ends, which lost 3 bases and 5 bases, there was a span of 12 bases. Germline lookup yields CDR1 SNHLY and CDR2 FYNNEI. This CDR3 has 14 residues. The CDR3 spells CASSDRSPVDTQYF. The CDR3 DNA reads TGTGCCAGCAGTGATCGTTCTCCAGTAGATACGCAGTATTTT.

This chain uses TRBV11-2 with TRBJ2-3; no firm D call. Germline CDR1 and CDR2: SGHAT and FQNNGV. V was cut by 0 bases and J by 8 bases, with 9 bases left in between. This CDR3 region has 13 residues. CDR3 sequence: CASSLDIVGTQYF. The DNA for the CDR3 is TGTGCCAGCAGCTTAGATATCGTGGGTACGCAGTATTTT.

The chain recombines TRBV2 with TRBJ1-4; D remains unclear. Trimming took 3 bases from V and 10 from J, leaving 6 bases between them. CDR1 and CDR2 (germline): SNHLY, FYNNEI. The CDR3 loop spans 11 amino acids. CDR3 sequence reads: CASSEALKLFF. The CDR3 DNA reads TGTGCCAGCAGTGAGGCGCTAAAACTGTTTTTT.

The chain carries TRBV15 and TRBJ1-1; D may be TRBD1 (5 bases). The CDR3 has 15 amino acids. CDR1 is LNHNV, CDR2 YYDKDF, per germline (reference sequence). Trimming shortened V by 0 bases and J by 4 bases, and 12 bases separated the two germline ends. CDR3 coding DNA: TGTGCCACCAGCAGAGATCAGGGAATAGGCACTGAAGCTTTCTTT. Translated, it gives CATSRDQGIGTEAFF.

This sequence joins TRBV20-1 and TRBJ1-2; D is unresolved. The CDR3 extends over 13 amino acids. The V gene lost 3 bases and the J gene lost 4 bases, with 12 bases spanning the gap. The germline V gene encodes CDR1 DFQATT and CDR2 SNEGSKA (reference sequence). The CDR3 sequence: CSASNRQPYGYTF. The CDR3 bases are TGCAGTGCTAGTAACAGACAACCCTATGGCTACACCTTC.

This clonotype was detected a few times. The chain couples TRBV18 to TRBJ1-1, with 8 bases matching TRBD1. The CDR3 has 16 residues. Germline-derived CDR1 and CDR2 are KGHSH and LQKENI. V lost 3 bases to trimming and J lost 3 bases; unmatched junction nucleotides: 9. CDR3 sequence (DNA): TGTGCCAGCTCACCCTACTCAGGGGGCGTGGACACTGAAGCTTTCTTT. Its protein is CASSPYSGGVDTEAFF.

The chain recombines TRBV5-1 with TRBJ2-3; 7 bases align to TRBD2. V was clipped by 0 bases and J by 5 bases; unmatched bases: 6. Germline V gene lookup returns CDR1 SGHRS and CDR2 YFSETQ. This CDR3 contains 15 residues. The CDR3 spells CASSLAGLAEDTQYF. In DNA form, the CDR3 reads TGCGCCAGCAGCTTGGCCGGGCTAGCGGAAGATACGCAGTATTTT.

The V call is TRBV20-1, the J call TRBJ2-7; D is possibly TRBD2 (5 bases). V lost 6 bases to trimming and J lost 3 bases, with 12 bases between them. The CDR3 has 12 residues. Germline CDR1 and CDR2: DFQATT and SNEGSKA (reference sequence). The CDR3 DNA reads TGCAGTGCCACGGGAAAGGTCTACGAGCAGTACTTC. Encoded protein: CSATGKVYEQYF.

V gene TRBV6-2 or TRBV6-3 combines with J gene TRBJ1-1, with D possibly matching TRBD1 (6 bases). Germline V lookup: CDR1 MNHEY, CDR2 SVGEGT. This CDR3 comprises 13 residues. The ends were cut back, 6 bases at V and 8 bases at J, with 16 bases in the middle. CDR3 sequence: CASRTTGGVEAFF. Written as DNA, the CDR3 is TGTGCCAGCAGGACGACAGGTGGAGTCGAAGCTTTCTTT.

This chain uses TRBV9 with TRBJ2-3; D possibly corresponds to TRBD2 (6 bases). Germline V CDR1 and CDR2: SGDLS, YYNGEE. Trimming took off 3 bases at V and 2 bases at J, with 13 bases between the two ends. This CDR3 region has 15 residues. The CDR3, as DNA: TGTGCCAGCAGCGCCTGGGGACTGAACACAGATACGCAGTATTTT. As protein: CASSAWGLNTDTQYF.

The chain uses TRBV20-1 and TRBJ2-4, with TRBD2 matching over 7 bases. The CDR3 has 10 residues. V lost 1 base and J lost 16; bases outside the gene matches: 4. CDR1 and CDR2 from the germline V gene are DFQATT and SNEGSKA (reference sequence). CDR3 amino acids: CSARGLADYF. DNA of the CDR3: TGCAGTGCTAGAGGTCTAGCGGATTACTTC.

The V gene is TRBV12-3 or TRBV12-4, the J gene TRBJ2-3; 8 bases map to TRBD2. Trimming took 4 bases from V and 4 from J; bases not matched to a gene: 7. CDR3 length: 15 amino acids. The CDR3 loop is CASSSSTGGSDTQYF. CDR3 DNA: TGTGCCAGCAGTTCGTCGACGGGAGGGTCAGATACGCAGTATTTT.